Below are 14 T cell receptor beta chains sequenced from a single sample in a study of blood T cell repertoires in COVID-19. Profiled with immunoSEQ multiplex PCR; TCRdb holds only in-frame clones, not every one. The table has around 250,000 clones, 88% seen once; the top ten hold roughly 3%. The material sequenced was PBMCs or T cells enriched from blood (not recorded which). The receptor set was obtained from a woman in her forties who had been exposed to COVID-19.

The V call is TRBV24-1, the J call TRBJ2-1; 7 bases align to TRBD2. With V trimmed by 6 bases and J by 4 bases, 11 bases remained unmatched. Germline CDR1 and CDR2: KGHDR and SFDVKD. The CDR3 length is 16 residues. Here the CDR3 DNA reads TGTGCCACCAGTCCCGCGGGGGAAGGAGGGTACAATGAGCAGTTCTTC. Its translation: CATSPAGEGGYNEQFF.

V gene TRBV5-4 combines with J gene TRBJ2-2; the match to TRBD1 covers 8 bases. Germline V gene data show CDR1 as SGHNT and CDR2 as YYREEE (reference sequence). The CDR3 is 17 amino acids. The V and J ends lost 3 bases and 5 bases, in that order; junction bases with no gene match: 12. The DNA for the CDR3 is TGTGCCAGCAGCTCGGCACGGACAGGGACGGCGACCGGGGAGCTGTTTTTT. This codes for CASSSARTGTATGELFF.

This sequence joins TRBV12-3 or TRBV12-4 and TRBJ2-3; D is ambiguous. V was pared by 7 bases and J by 6 bases, with 11 bases between. CDR3 length equals 12 residues. The CDR3 protein is CASTLDLDTQYF. Here the CDR3 DNA reads TGTGCCAGCACCCTAGATTTGGATACGCAGTATTTT.

The chain couples TRBV14 to TRBJ2-5; D gene unclear. Looked up from germline, CDR1 is SGHDN and CDR2 is FVKESK. Trimming took 1 base from V and 1 from J, leaving 13 bases between them. There are 16 residues in the CDR3. Here the CDR3 DNA reads TGTGCCAGCAGCCAAGGTTTCTTAGCTTTCCAAGAGACCCAGTACTTC. Its protein product is CASSQGFLAFQETQYF.

J is TRBJ2-2 and V is TRBV10-3; the match to TRBD2 covers 7 bases. Looked up from germline, CDR1 is ENHRY and CDR2 is SYGVKD. V lost 2 bases to trimming and J lost 0 bases; unmatched junction nucleotides: 9. The CDR3 loop spans 18 amino acids. The CDR3 DNA follows: TGTGCCATCAGTGAGGTCAGGGCGGCGGGAGCGAACACCGGGGAGCTGTTTTTT. Its protein is CAISEVRAAGANTGELFF.

The chain joins TRBV28 to TRBJ1-6, with 9 bases matching TRBD1. This CDR3 spans 15 amino acids. Germline V lookup: CDR1 MDHEN, CDR2 SYDVKM. V gave up 5 bases and J gave up 10 bases; unmatched junction bases: 9. The CDR3 DNA reads as TGTGCCAGCAGTCCCCGGGACAGGGTTGTGTCACCCCTCCACTTT. This sequence encodes CASSPRDRVVSPLHF. The full variable domain, in which reference TRBV28 and TRBJ1-6 provide the parts outside the CDR3, is DVKVTQSSRYLVKRTGEKVFLECVQDMDHENMFWYRQDPGLGLRLIYFSYDVKMKEKGDIPEGYSVSREKKERFSLILESASTNQTSMYLCASSPRDRVVSPLHFGNGTRLTVT.

This clone was recorded a few times. CDR3 residues: CASSLGFGGGTDTQYF. The CDR3 DNA follows: TGTGCCAGCAGCTTAGGTTTTGGGGGGGGGACAGATACGCAGTATTTT. V is TRBV7-2 and J is TRBJ2-3, with 7 nucleotides matching TRBD2. This CDR3 spans 16 amino acids. Germline V gene lookup returns CDR1 SGHTA and CDR2 FQGNSA. Trimming took 1 base from V and 3 from J; bases not matched to a gene: 7.

The CDR3 coding sequence is TGCGCCAGCAGTTGGCAGACGAACACCGGGGAGCTGTTTTTT. Translated, it gives CASSWQTNTGELFF. This chain connects TRBV10-1 to TRBJ2-2; D remains unclear. The CDR3 spans 14 residues. V lost 5 bases and J 0 bases, leaving 7 bases between the germline ends. Germline CDR1 is WNHNN and CDR2 is SYGVQD (reference sequence).

The rearrangement joins TRBV6-5 to TRBJ2-4, with 8 bases aligning to TRBD2. Germline V gives CDR1 MNHEY, CDR2 SVGAGI. Trimming took 0 bases from V and 4 from J; bases not matched to a gene: 5. The CDR3 has 16 residues. In DNA, the CDR3 is TGTGCCAGCAGTTACTCGACGCGGGGGGATAAAAACATTCAGTACTTC. Protein sequence: CASSYSTRGDKNIQYF.

This sequence joins TRBV3-1 (or the pseudogene TRBV3-2) and TRBJ2-2, with 7 bases that match TRBD2. The CDR3 runs to 16 residues. With V trimmed by 4 bases and J by 3 bases, 8 bases remained unmatched. The germline V gene has CDR1 LGHDT and CDR2 YNNKEL (reference sequence). This CDR3 reads CASSPGTNIDTGELFF. The CDR3 nucleotides are TGTGCCAGCAGCCCCGGGACTAATATTGACACCGGGGAGCTGTTTTTT.

The chain joins TRBV7-2 to TRBJ1-1; 7 nucleotides match TRBD1. The CDR3 has 15 amino acids. J was trimmed by 6 bases and V by 6 bases; bases with no gene match: 13. Germline CDR1 reads SGHTA; CDR2 reads FQGNSA. The DNA of the CDR3 is TGTGCCAGCAGTCTTCAGGGGGGCGCAGCCGCTGAAGCTTTCTTT. It is translated as CASSLQGGAAAEAFF. The full variable domain, its missing parts supplied by reference TRBV7-2 and TRBJ1-1, is GAGVSQSPSNKVTEKGKDVELRCDPISGHTALYWYRQSLGQGLEFLIYFQGNSAPDKSGLPSDRFSAERTGGSVSTLTIQRTQQEDSAVYLCASSLQGGAAAEAFFGQGTRLTVV.

The chain combines TRBV6-1 with TRBJ2-5; 7 nucleotides align to TRBD2. V lost 3 bases and J lost 4; bases outside the gene matches: 5. The CDR3 covers 14 residues. Germline CDR1 and CDR2: MNHNS and SASEGT. For the CDR3, the DNA is TGTGCCAGCAGTGATAGGCCGGGGGGAGAGACCCAGTACTTC. It encodes CASSDRPGGETQYF.

The chain joins TRBV30 to TRBJ2-1, with D maybe TRBD2 (5 bases). Germline loops: CDR1 GTSNPN, CDR2 SVGIG (reference sequence). V was pared by 1 base and J by 1 base, with 11 bases between. The CDR3 totals 15 residues. As DNA, the CDR3 is TGTGCCTGGAGTGAAATCGGGATTTCCTACAATGAGCAGTTCTTC. Its translation: CAWSEIGISYNEQFF.

V and J are TRBV2 and TRBJ1-2, with D possibly TRBD1 on 6 matching bases. V was trimmed by 1 base and J by 8 bases, leaving 11 bases between them. The CDR3 loop spans 13 amino acids. Germline V gene sequence: CDR1 SNHLY, CDR2 FYNNEI. CDR3 coding DNA: TGTGCCAGCAGTGAAGGGACAGTTATCGGCTACACCTTC. Protein product: CASSEGTVIGYTF.